A single sample is the source of the 9 T cell receptor beta chains below, sequenced in a study of radiation and T cells in renal cell carcinoma (dated by TCRdb to the early 2020s). Libraries were made using the immunoSEQ multiplex PCR assay. Not all clones reach the TCRdb copy of this immuneACCESS table, which keeps in-frame sequences only. Checked studies attribute under half of the gap to unresolved V genes and leave the rest unexplained. In all, the sample holds roughly 150,000 clones, and about nine tenths of those were seen once. The top ten clonotypes cover over 10% of the sample. The sample's time point label, decoded: blood 2 weeks post-SBRT. The treatment or condition label for this specimen denotes: 15 Gy SBRT to primary tumor, nephrectomy 4 weeks later. The sample was blood, taken from a patient whose treatment included radiotherapy and nephrectomy. The receptors derive from a woman aged 45-65 years with renal cell carcinoma.

V gene TRBV18 combines with J gene TRBJ2-6, with D hard to call. The germline V gene encodes CDR1 KGHSH and CDR2 LQKENI. The CDR3 is 15 amino acids. The ends were cut back, 3 bases at V and 0 bases at J, with 6 bases in the middle. The CDR3 DNA reads as TGTGCCAGCTCACCGGACCCCTCTGGGGCCAACGTCCTGACTTTC. Translated, it gives CASSPDPSGANVLTF.

The rearrangement links TRBV29-1 to TRBJ1-4, with 8 positions matching TRBD1. The CDR3 has 12 residues. Germline values: CDR1 SQVTM, CDR2 ANQGSEA. Trimming removed 6 bases from V and 8 bases from J; junction bases left unmatched: 5. The CDR3 DNA reads as TGCAGCGTAAGGACAGGGACCGAAAAACTGTTTTTT. Amino acids: CSVRTGTEKLFF.

The J gene is TRBJ1-2, the V gene TRBV6-5; D not certain. This CDR3 comprises 14 residues. With 6 bases removed from V and 4 bases from J, the gap between germline ends came to 15 bases. Germline CDR1 MNHEY, CDR2 SVGAGI. Written as DNA, the CDR3 is TGTGCCAGCAGAGAGGACCCGGCGGGCTATGGCTACACCTTC. This encodes CASREDPAGYGYTF.

This chain links TRBV2 with TRBJ1-1; 8 bases are shared with TRBD1. Germline V lookup: CDR1 SNHLY, CDR2 FYNNEI. This CDR3 contains 14 residues. J was trimmed by 3 bases and V by 6 bases; bases with no gene match: 6. The chain's CDR3 is CASRWTGLDTEAFF. In nucleotides, the CDR3 is TGTGCCAGCAGATGGACAGGGTTGGACACTGAAGCTTTCTTT.

The chain has TRBV11-2 and TRBJ1-2; 11 nucleotides match TRBD1. Germline CDR1 and CDR2: SGHAT and FQNNGV. Trimming took 3 bases from V and 8 from J; bases not matched to a gene: 8. The CDR3 consists of 15 residues. The CDR3 nucleotides are TGTGCCAGCAGCTTTCCTGGACAGGGGGCGCGAGGCTACACCTTC. This sequence encodes CASSFPGQGARGYTF.

The rearrangement uses TRBV29-1 and TRBJ1-2, with D maybe TRBD1 (6 bases). This CDR3 is built from 12 residues. V was trimmed by 2 bases and J by 8 bases, leaving 12 bases between them. Looked up from germline, CDR1 is SQVTM and CDR2 is ANQGSEA. In DNA, the CDR3 is TGCAGCGTTGAATGGCAGGGGCTCGGCTACACCTTC. It encodes CSVEWQGLGYTF.

There are a few counts of this clone. The chain carries TRBV27 and TRBJ1-2; D gene uncertain. Germline CDR1 is MNHEY and CDR2 is SMNVEV (reference sequence). The CDR3 is 15 residues long. Trimming shortened V by 6 bases and J by 2 bases, and 16 bases separated the two germline ends. The CDR3 DNA reads as TGTGCCAGCAGACAAAAGGGTGGTAGAAACTATGGCTACACCTTC. This gives the protein CASRQKGGRNYGYTF.

The chain has TRBV9 and TRBJ2-4; D unresolved. V gave up 0 bases and J gave up 5 bases, with 9 bases separating them. The CDR3 runs to 14 residues. Germline V gives CDR1 SGDLS, CDR2 YYNGEE. The CDR3 nucleotides read TGTGCCAGCAGCGTAGAGGAGCGAGAAAACATTCAGTACTTC. It specifies CASSVEERENIQYF.

The chain recombines TRBV6-1 with TRBJ2-5, with 13 bases lining up with TRBD2. The junction had 11 bases not matched to a gene; V was cut back by 0 bases and J by 4 bases. Germline values: CDR1 MNHNS, CDR2 SASEGT. The CDR3 length is 19 residues. This CDR3 reads CASSEARLAGGLIGETQYF. The CDR3 coding sequence is TGTGCCAGCAGTGAAGCCCGACTAGCGGGGGGACTTATCGGAGAGACCCAGTACTTC.